These 23 T cell receptor beta chains share one sample of origin, sequenced in a study of human T cells and chemical hapten exposure. Time point described: patch test 1, 2 weeks after DPC sensitization. Noted treatment: therapeutic diphenylcyclopropenone sensitization with weekly scalp DPC. TCRdb reprocessed the RACE reads via MiXCR and lists one record per CDR3 protein. Among about 14,000 distinct CDR3 sequences listed, around 17% were seen once. The sequenced sample was whole blood, obtained in connection with sensitization to the hapten diphenylcyclopropenone (DPC). The receptors derive from a woman aged 25 to 39 with alopecia areata. Some clones in this sample may be carry-over from other donors' samples.

This clonotype appeared many times. The CDR3 nucleotides read TGCAGTGCTAAACGAGATACAGGGGGCTTTAACAATCAGCCCCAGCATTTT. This translates into CSAKRDTGGFNNQPQHF. The chain links TRBV20-1 to TRBJ1-5; 9 bases are a match to TRBD1. The germline CDR1 and CDR2 sequences are DFQATT and SNEGSKA (reference sequence). Trimming at V came to 4 bases and at J to 3 bases, leaving 13 bases not matched to a gene. This CDR3 is built from 17 residues.

This chain links TRBV7-6 with TRBJ2-1; 7 bases fit TRBD2. The V gene's germline CDR1 is SGHVS and CDR2 FNYEAQ. The J segment lost 8 bases and the V segment lost 8 bases, leaving 9 bases of the junction unmatched. The CDR3 extends over 13 amino acids. The CDR3 spells CASGRTGGHEQFF. CDR3 DNA: TGTGCCAGCGGGCGGACGGGAGGACATGAGCAGTTCTTC.

This clonotype rates as medium-sized. The gene calls are TRBV18 and TRBJ1-1; D gene ambiguous. The CDR3 runs 15 residues. Germline assignment: CDR1 KGHSH and CDR2 LQKENI. The V end was cut by 1 base, the J end by 7 bases, with 16 bases between. CDR3 DNA sequence: TGTGCCAGCTCACCACGCGCAGGAATGGACGGTGAAGCTTTCTTT. Translating it yields CASSPRAGMDGEAFF.

This clonotype was recorded at least ten times. J is TRBJ1-2 and V is TRBV6-6; D ambiguous. V shed 6 bases and J shed 8 bases, with 22 bases lying between them. In germline, CDR1 is MNHNY, CDR2 SVGAGI (reference sequence). The CDR3 runs 15 residues. CDR3 loop: CASRFYSGAGGGYTF. CDR3 DNA: TGTGCCAGCAGGTTTTATAGTGGAGCCGGCGGAGGCTACACCTTC.

Here the CDR3 DNA reads TGTGCCAGCTCACCGGGACAGAACACTGAAGCTTTCTTT. Translation gives CASSPGQNTEAFF. This chain connects TRBV18 to TRBJ1-1; D may be TRBD1 (6 bases). This CDR3 comprises 13 residues. Germline CDR1 and CDR2: KGHSH and LQKENI. V lost 3 bases and J 1 base, leaving 6 bases between the germline ends.

The rearrangement links TRBV7-3 to TRBJ2-2; no firm D call. Looked up from germline, CDR1 is SGHTA and CDR2 is FQGTGA. Trimming removed 2 bases at V and 5 bases at J, with 3 bases between. The CDR3 is 12 residues long. The CDR3 region has the DNA TGTGCCAGCAGCTTAGTGACCGGGGAGCTGTTTTTT. Residues: CASSLVTGELFF.

The gene calls are TRBV5-1 and TRBJ1-2; 7 nucleotides align to TRBD1. The V and J ends lost 4 bases and 8 bases, in that order; junction bases with no gene match: 5. The CDR3 length is 12 residues. Germline V gene lookup returns CDR1 SGHRS and CDR2 YFSETQ. The DNA of the CDR3 is TGCGCCAGCAGCATTCAAGGGGGCGGCTACACCTTC. It yields the protein CASSIQGGGYTF. Filled out from reference TRBV5-1 and TRBJ1-2, the complete variable domain reads KAGVTQTPRYLIKTRGQQVTLSCSPISGHRSVSWYQQTPGQGLQFLFEYFSETQRNKGNFPGRFSGRQFSNSRSEMNVSTLELGDSALYLCASSIQGGGYTFGSGTRLTVV.

By sample share, this clonotype is medium-sized. The gene calls are TRBV7-9 and TRBJ2-5; possibly TRBD2 for D (6 bases). CDR3 length: 15 amino acids. Germline lookup yields CDR1 SEHNR and CDR2 FQNEAQ (reference sequence). The V gene lost 5 bases and the J gene lost 6 bases, with 19 bases spanning the gap. The CDR3: CASSKKTREYQTQYF. In DNA, the CDR3 is TGTGCCAGCAGCAAAAAGACTAGAGAGTACCAGACCCAGTACTTC.

This clonotype was detected many times. The rearrangement links TRBV12-3 or TRBV12-4 to TRBJ1-6; TRBD1 is a possible D gene (6 bases). Trimming pared 5 bases from V and 9 bases from J, leaving 11 bases between. The CDR3 length is 13 residues. DNA for the CDR3: TGTGCCAGCAGTATCAGGGGAGGTTCACCCCTCCACTTT. Translation: CASSIRGGSPLHF.

The chain is built from TRBV6-1 and TRBJ1-2; D is unresolved. V lost 2 bases and J 6 bases, leaving 10 bases between the germline ends. The CDR3 consists of 13 residues. Looked up from germline, CDR1 is MNHNS and CDR2 is SASEGT. The DNA for the CDR3 is TGTGCCAGCAGTGAACGGGCAGGTCATGGCTACACCTTC. Translated: CASSERAGHGYTF.

This clonotype was counted ten times or more. J is TRBJ1-5 and V is TRBV6-1; D uncertain. V was clipped by 0 bases and J by 9 bases, with 6 bases between them. The CDR3 is 12 amino acids. Germline lookup yields CDR1 MNHNS and CDR2 SASEGT. In DNA form, the CDR3 reads TGTGCCAGCAGTGAAGCCGGTCTGCCCCAGCATTTT. Translating gives CASSEAGLPQHF.

The chain employs TRBV19 and TRBJ1-5; the match to TRBD1 covers 8 bases. The CDR3 length is 17 residues. J gave up 0 bases and V 4 bases, and 8 bases lay outside the gene matches. CDR1 and CDR2 (germline): LNHDA, SQIVND (reference sequence). This chain's CDR3 is CASSNGQGRSSNQPQHF. The CDR3 nucleotides read TGTGCCAGTAGTAACGGACAGGGTCGATCTAGCAATCAGCCCCAGCATTTT. Variable domain in full (rest from reference TRBV19 and TRBJ1-5): DGGITQSPKYLFRKEGQNVTLSCEQNLNHDAMYWYRQDPGQGLRLIYYSQIVNDFQKGDIAEGYSVSREKKESFPLTVTSAQKNPTAFYLCASSNGQGRSSNQPQHFGDGTRLSIL.

This clonotype turned up a few times. A much larger clone differs from this one at a single base, so this may be a read error. V gene TRBV18 combines with J gene TRBJ1-2; D is uncertain. This CDR3 is 13 amino acids long. In germline, CDR1 is KGHSH, CDR2 LQKENI. In DNA, the CDR3 is TGTTCCAGCTCACGTCCGCCTAACTATGGCTACACCTTC. Translating gives CSSSRPPNYGYTF. Looking up the rest from reference TRBV18 and TRBJ1-2 gives the full variable domain: NAGVMQNPRHLVRRRGQEARLRCSPMKGHSHVYWYRQLPEEGLKFMVYLQKENIIDESGMPKERFSAEFPKEGPSILRIQQVVRGDSAAYFCSSSRPPNYGYTFGSGTRLTVV.

There are many counts of this clonotype. This sequence joins TRBV2 and TRBJ1-6; TRBD1 matches at 8 bases. V was pared by 8 bases and J by 7 bases, with 13 bases of the junction left unmatched. Germline-derived CDR1 and CDR2 are SNHLY and FYNNEI. The CDR3 is 16 residues long. The CDR3 DNA follows: TGTGCCAGCCGTCCGGCCAGGGGGCATGGGAATTCACCCCTCCACTTT. Its protein is CASRPARGHGNSPLHF.

In its sample, this clonotype was seen many times. The chain joins TRBV6-5 to TRBJ2-7; TRBD1 might be the D (6 bases). CDR1 and CDR2 from the germline V gene are MNHEY and SVGAGI. This CDR3 comprises 13 residues. V lost 6 bases to trimming and J lost 4 bases, with 13 bases between them. CDR3 DNA sequence: TGTGCCAGCAGAAAACTTGGACAGTACGAGCAGTACTTC. This encodes CASRKLGQYEQYF.

This clonotype has at least ten counts. The rearrangement links TRBV11-2 to TRBJ2-1; 8 nucleotides agree with TRBD1. The germline CDR1 and CDR2 sequences are SGHAT and FQNNGV. The CDR3 loop spans 17 amino acids. V lost 5 bases and J lost 2; bases outside the gene matches: 11. The CDR3 bases are TGTGCCAGCAGCCCCCGGACAGGGAAGATGACCTACAATGAGCAGTTCTTC. Translated: CASSPRTGKMTYNEQFF.

This sequence joins TRBV20-1 and TRBJ2-4; D perhaps matches TRBD2 (5 bases). The V end was cut by 6 bases, the J end by 0 bases, with 18 bases between. This CDR3 spans 16 amino acids. Germline CDR1 DFQATT, CDR2 SNEGSKA (reference sequence). For the CDR3, the DNA is TGCAGTGCCACCGTTAGCGCGCGACTAGCCAAAAACATTCAGTACTTC. Its translation is CSATVSARLAKNIQYF.

This clonotype was counted at least ten times. The V and J genes are TRBV18 and TRBJ2-3, with TRBD2 matching 13 bases. This CDR3 has 15 residues. The germline V gene encodes CDR1 KGHSH and CDR2 LQKENI. V gave up 3 bases and J gave up 6 bases; unmatched junction bases: 3. In nucleotides, the CDR3 is TGTGCCAGCTCACCCGGACTAGCGGGGGTGGATACGCAGTATTTT. Its translation is CASSPGLAGVDTQYF.

This clonotype is classed as medium-sized (0.01 to 0.1%). This chain connects TRBV29-1 to TRBJ1-2; 7 positions match TRBD1. This CDR3 has 14 residues. The trim removed 2 bases at V and 0 bases at J, leaving 3 bases unmatched. Looked up from germline, CDR1 is SQVTM and CDR2 is ANQGSEA. The CDR3 protein is CSVERTGSNYGYTF. The CDR3 DNA reads as TGCAGCGTTGAAAGGACAGGATCTAACTATGGCTACACCTTC.

In its sample, this clonotype was seen many times. The CDR3 protein is CASSLALNEKLFF. Written as DNA, the CDR3 is TGTGCCAGCAGCTTAGCACTGAATGAAAAACTGTTTTTT. This rearrangement joins TRBV7-2 to TRBJ1-4; no clear D gene. Trimming took 0 bases from V and 5 from J, leaving 4 bases between them. The CDR3 is made up of 13 amino acids. Germline lookup yields CDR1 SGHTA and CDR2 FQGNSA.

This clonotype was observed at least ten times. V is TRBV20-1 and J is TRBJ2-2; D unclear. Germline loops: CDR1 DFQATT, CDR2 SNEGSKA (reference sequence). Trimming cost V 0 bases and J 2 bases, with 10 bases left between them. CDR3 size: 15 residues. CDR3 amino acids: CSARDALSNTGELFF. For the CDR3, the DNA is TGCAGTGCTAGAGACGCACTTTCAAACACCGGGGAGCTGTTTTTT.

V gene TRBV20-1 combines with J gene TRBJ2-7; TRBD2 matches at 11 bases. CDR3 size: 13 residues. The V gene end was trimmed by 1 base and the J gene end by 4 bases; junction bases not matched to a gene: 0. CDR1 and CDR2 (germline): DFQATT, SNEGSKA (reference sequence). The chain's CDR3 is CSARGLAGYEQYV. The CDR3 coding sequence is TGCAGTGCTAGAGGACTAGCGGGGTACGAGCAGTACGTC.

This clonotype was seen ten or more times. V gene TRBV12-3 or TRBV12-4 combines with J gene TRBJ1-5; a weak D match, TRBD1 (5 bases). V was trimmed by 3 bases and J by 7 bases, leaving 13 bases between them. This CDR3 has 14 amino acids. CDR3 protein: CASSFVGPKQPQHF. CDR3 nucleotides: TGTGCCAGCAGTTTCGTGGGGCCTAAGCAGCCCCAGCATTTT.